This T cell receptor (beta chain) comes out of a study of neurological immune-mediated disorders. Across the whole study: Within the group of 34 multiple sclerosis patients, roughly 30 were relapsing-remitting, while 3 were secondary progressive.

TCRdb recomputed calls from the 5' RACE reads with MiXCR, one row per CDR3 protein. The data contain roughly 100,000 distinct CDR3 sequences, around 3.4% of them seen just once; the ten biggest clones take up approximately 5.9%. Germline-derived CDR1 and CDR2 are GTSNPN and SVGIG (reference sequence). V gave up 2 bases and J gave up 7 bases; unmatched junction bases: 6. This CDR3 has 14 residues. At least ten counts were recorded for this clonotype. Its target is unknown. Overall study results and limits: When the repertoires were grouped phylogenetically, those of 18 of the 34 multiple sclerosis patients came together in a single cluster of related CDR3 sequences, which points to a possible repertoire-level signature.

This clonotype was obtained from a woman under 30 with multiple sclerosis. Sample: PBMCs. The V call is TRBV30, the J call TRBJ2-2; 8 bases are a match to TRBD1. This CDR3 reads CAWSPDRVVGELFF. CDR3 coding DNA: TGTGCCTGGAGTCCGGACAGGGTGGTCGGGGAGCTGTTTTTT.